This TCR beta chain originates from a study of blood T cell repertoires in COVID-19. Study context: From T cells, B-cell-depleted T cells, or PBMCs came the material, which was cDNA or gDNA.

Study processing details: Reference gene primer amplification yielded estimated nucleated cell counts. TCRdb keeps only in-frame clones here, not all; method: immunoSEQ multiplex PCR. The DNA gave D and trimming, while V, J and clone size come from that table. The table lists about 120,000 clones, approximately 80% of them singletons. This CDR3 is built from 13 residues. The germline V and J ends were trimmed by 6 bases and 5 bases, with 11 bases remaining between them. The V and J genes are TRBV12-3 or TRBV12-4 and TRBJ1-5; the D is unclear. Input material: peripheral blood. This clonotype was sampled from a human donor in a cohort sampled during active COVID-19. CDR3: CASRSNGDQPQHF. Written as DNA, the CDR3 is TGTGCCAGCAGATCCAATGGAGATCAGCCCCAGCATTTT.